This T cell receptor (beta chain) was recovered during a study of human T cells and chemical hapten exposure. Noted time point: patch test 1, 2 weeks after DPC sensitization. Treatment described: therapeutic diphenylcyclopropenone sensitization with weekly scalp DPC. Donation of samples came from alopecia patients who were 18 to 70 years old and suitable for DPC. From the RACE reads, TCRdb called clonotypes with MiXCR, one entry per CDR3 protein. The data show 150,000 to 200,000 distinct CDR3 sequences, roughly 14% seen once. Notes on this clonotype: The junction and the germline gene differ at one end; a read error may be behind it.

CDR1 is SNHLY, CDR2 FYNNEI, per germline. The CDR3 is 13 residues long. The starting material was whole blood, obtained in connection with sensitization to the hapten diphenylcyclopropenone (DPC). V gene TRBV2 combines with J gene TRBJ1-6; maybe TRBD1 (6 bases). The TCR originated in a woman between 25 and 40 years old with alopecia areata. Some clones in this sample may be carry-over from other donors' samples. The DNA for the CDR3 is TGTGCCCGCAGGGGAAAGGGCAATTCACCCCTCCACTTT. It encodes CARRGKGNSPLHF.